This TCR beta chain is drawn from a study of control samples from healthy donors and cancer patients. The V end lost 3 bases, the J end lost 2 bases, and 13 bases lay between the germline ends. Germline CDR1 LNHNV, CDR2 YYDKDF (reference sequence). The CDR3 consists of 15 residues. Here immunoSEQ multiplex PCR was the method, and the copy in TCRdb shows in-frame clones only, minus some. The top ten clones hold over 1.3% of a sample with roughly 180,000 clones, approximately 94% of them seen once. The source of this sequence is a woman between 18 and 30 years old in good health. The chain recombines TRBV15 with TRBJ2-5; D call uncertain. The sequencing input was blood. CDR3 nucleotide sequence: TGTGCCACCAGCAGTCTCCCAAGACGGCAAGAGACCCAGTACTTC. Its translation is CATSSLPRRQETQYF.